The 18 T cell receptor beta chains listed next were all sequenced from one sample in a study of T-cell reconstitution after alpha-beta-depleted transplantation in children. This sample's TCRbeta library carried unique molecular identifier barcodes. In TCRdb, the PCR reads were re-called with MiXCR into one record per CDR3 protein. This sample has hundreds of thousands of distinct CDR3 sequences, with roughly 8% found just once. The input for sequencing was PBMCs, mostly from graft donor cells, taken 180 days after TCRalphabeta/CD19-depleted stem cell transplant. The receptors originated from a male patient between 10 and 17 years old who had a stem cell transplant for acute lymphoblastic leukemia, so the T cells may come from the graft donor.

This clonotype was picked up many times. The chain joins TRBV4-3 to TRBJ2-1, with D unclear. The CDR3 extends over 15 amino acids. V dropped 1 base and J dropped 2 bases, with 9 bases sitting between them. Germline V gene lookup returns CDR1 LGHNA and CDR2 YSLEER. The CDR3 sequence: CASSQASGPYNEQFF. As DNA, the CDR3 is TGCGCCAGCAGCCAAGCGTCCGGACCCTACAATGAGCAGTTCTTC.

This clonotype has a count of ten or more. The CDR3 is CASRGTGSPDTQYF. CDR3 nucleotides: TGTGCCAGCAGGGGGACAGGGAGCCCAGATACGCAGTATTTT. The chain is built from TRBV6-1 and TRBJ2-3; TRBD1 aligns across 9 bases. The germline V gene has CDR1 MNHNS and CDR2 SASEGT. This CDR3 spans 14 amino acids. Unmatched junction bases numbered 5, after V lost 6 bases and J lost 4 bases.

This clonotype occurred many times. This rearrangement joins TRBV7-8 to TRBJ2-2; D is unclear. Trimming removed 4 bases at V and 1 base at J, with 16 bases between. This CDR3 is built from 17 residues. The V gene's germline CDR1 is SGHVS and CDR2 FQNEAQ. CDR3 amino acids: CASSSNRLILNTGELFF. DNA for the CDR3: TGTGCCAGCAGCTCCAATCGACTGATCTTGAACACCGGGGAGCTGTTTTTT.

This chain connects TRBV13 to TRBJ2-7; tentative D call: TRBD2 (6 bases). V was pared by 5 bases and J by 1 base, with 15 bases between. CDR1 is PRHDT and CDR2 is FYEKMQ in the germline V gene (reference sequence). This CDR3 spans 15 amino acids. CDR3 in amino acids: CASSLRRGTSYEQYF. The CDR3, as DNA: TGTGCCAGCAGCCTCAGACGGGGGACTTCCTACGAGCAGTACTTC. Supplemented by reference TRBV13 and TRBJ2-7, the full variable domain reads AAGVIQSPRHLIKEKRETATLKCYPIPRHDTVYWYQQGPGQDPQFLISFYEKMQSDKGSIPDRFSAQQFSDYHSELNMSSLELGDSALYFCASSLRRGTSYEQYFGPGTRLTVT.

This clonotype has at least ten counts. V and J are TRBV5-4 and TRBJ2-4; D possibly corresponds to TRBD1 (6 bases). CDR1 is SGHNT and CDR2 is YYREEE in the germline V gene (reference sequence). The CDR3 covers 15 residues. V was trimmed by 0 bases and J by 5 bases, leaving 12 bases between them. CDR3 bases: TGTGCCAGCAGCTTGGGGGACACCCCTGAAAACATTCAGTACTTC. This gives the protein CASSLGDTPENIQYF.

This clonotype was seen a few times. The genes are TRBV7-2 and TRBJ2-7, with D perhaps assigned TRBD1 or TRBD2 (6 bases each). The V end was cut by 3 bases, the J end by 0 bases, with 12 bases between. The CDR3 extends over 15 amino acids. Germline CDR1 and CDR2: SGHTA and FQGNSA. The CDR3 loop reads CASSFGGTISYEQYF. DNA for the CDR3: TGTGCCAGCAGCTTCGGAGGGACAATCTCCTACGAGCAGTACTTC.

In its sample, this clonotype was seen many times. The chain carries TRBV7-8 and TRBJ2-3, with a possible D match to TRBD1 (5 bases). CDR1 and CDR2 from the germline V gene are SGHVS and FQNEAQ. The V gene lost 8 bases and the J gene lost 1 base, with 10 bases spanning the gap. The CDR3 spans 13 residues. The DNA of the CDR3 is TGTGCCAGCGGAAGCAGGGGCACAGATACGCAGTATTTT. This gives the protein CASGSRGTDTQYF.

This clonotype was picked up many times. The gene calls are TRBV27 and TRBJ1-1, with 8 positions matching TRBD1. This CDR3 has 15 residues. The V and J ends lost 6 bases and 1 base, in that order; junction bases with no gene match: 7. CDR1 is MNHEY and CDR2 is SMNVEV in the germline V gene (reference sequence). CDR3 in amino acids: CASSRTGGKNTEAFF. In DNA, the CDR3 is TGTGCCAGCAGCAGAACAGGGGGTAAGAACACTGAAGCTTTCTTT.

This clonotype was seen repeatedly, ten times or more. J is TRBJ1-5 and V is TRBV20-1; the D is unclear. This CDR3 region has 15 residues. V was trimmed by 0 bases and J by 4 bases, leaving 13 bases between them. Germline V gene lookup returns CDR1 DFQATT and CDR2 SNEGSKA (reference sequence). This CDR3 is CSARDPSSGNQPQHF. The CDR3 DNA reads as TGCAGTGCTAGAGATCCCAGTTCGGGGAATCAGCCCCAGCATTTT.

The chain combines TRBV18 with TRBJ2-5; TRBD1 might be the D (6 bases). The CDR3 has 15 residues. Germline V gives CDR1 KGHSH, CDR2 LQKENI. The ends were cut back, 3 bases at V and 1 base at J, with 12 bases in the middle. The CDR3 loop reads CASSPPGTPQETQYF. CDR3 bases: TGTGCCAGCTCACCGCCCGGGACACCCCAAGAGACCCAGTACTTC.

In regard to this clonotype: Possible read error: a much larger clone is one base away. J is TRBJ1-1 and V is TRBV12-3 or TRBV12-4; unclear D gene. CDR3 length: 12 amino acids. Trimming took 2 bases from V and 8 from J, leaving 9 bases between them. CDR3: CASSLCSTEAFF. The CDR3 bases are TGTGCCAGCAGTTTATGTTCGACAGAAGCTTTCTTT.

This clonotype showed up many times. The gene calls are TRBV7-9 and TRBJ1-3; D possibly corresponds to TRBD1 (6 bases). From germline, CDR1 is SEHNR and CDR2 FQNEAQ (reference sequence). CDR3 length: 17 residues. V dropped 3 bases and J dropped 0 bases, with 15 bases sitting between them. The CDR3 coding sequence is TGTGCCAGCAGCTTGACCAGGGGCCTGAGCTCTGGAAACACCATATATTTT. This sequence encodes CASSLTRGLSSGNTIYF.

The table lists this clonotype with a few counts. The V gene is TRBV6-4, the J gene TRBJ2-1, with 14 bases identical to TRBD2. V was pared by 4 bases and J by 8 bases, with 7 bases of the junction left unmatched. The germline gives CDR1 MRHNA, CDR2 SNTAGT. The CDR3 extends over 16 amino acids. The CDR3 coding sequence is TGTGCCAGCAGTGCCCCAGGGACTAGCGGGAGATATGAGCAGTTCTTC. Protein: CASSAPGTSGRYEQFF.

This clonotype was seen ten or more times. The chain uses TRBV6-4 and TRBJ2-1; perhaps TRBD1 as D (5 bases). This CDR3 is built from 16 residues. Per germline, CDR1 MRHNA and CDR2 SNTAGT. V was cut by 2 bases and J by 4 bases, with 15 bases left in between. The CDR3, as DNA: TGTGCCAGCAGTGACCGAGACAGTTTGACGTACAATGAGCAGTTCTTC. It specifies CASSDRDSLTYNEQFF.

There are many counts of this clonotype. The chain combines TRBV5-5 with TRBJ2-3; D is perhaps TRBD2 (6 bases). This CDR3 region has 16 residues. Between the trimmed V and J ends, which lost 4 bases and 4 bases, there was a span of 19 bases. Germline V gene data show CDR1 as SGHKS and CDR2 as YYEKEE (reference sequence). Written as DNA, the CDR3 is TGTGCCAGCAGCCCACGAGCGGGCCTGTTCGCAGATACGCAGTATTTT. Its protein product is CASSPRAGLFADTQYF.

This clonotype has at least ten counts. This chain uses TRBV7-3 with TRBJ2-1; D is uncertain. Trimming pared 5 bases from V and 4 bases from J, leaving 12 bases between. CDR1 SGHTA and CDR2 FQGTGA come from the germline V gene. CDR3 length: 14 amino acids. The DNA for the CDR3 is TGTGCCAGCAGCGCCTTGGGGAATTACAATGAGCAGTTCTTC. Encoded protein: CASSALGNYNEQFF.

Comment on this clonotype: A read error may be the cause here, since a much bigger clone is one base away. This chain uses TRBV14 with TRBJ1-1; perhaps TRBD1 as D (5 bases). CDR1 is SGHDN and CDR2 is FVKESK in the germline V gene. There are 13 residues in the CDR3. In DNA form, the CDR3 reads TGTGCCAGCAGCGCGGGACTGAACACTGGAGCTTTCTTT. It codes for CASSAGLNTGAFF.

This clonotype was recorded many times. The CDR3 reads CAISGVDGELFF. The CDR3 bases are TGTGCCATCAGTGGGGTTGACGGGGAGCTGTTTTTT. The J gene is TRBJ2-2, the V gene TRBV10-3; no firm D call. CDR1 ENHRY and CDR2 SYGVKD come from the germline V gene. This CDR3 region has 12 residues. V gave up 4 bases and J gave up 7 bases, with 7 bases separating them.